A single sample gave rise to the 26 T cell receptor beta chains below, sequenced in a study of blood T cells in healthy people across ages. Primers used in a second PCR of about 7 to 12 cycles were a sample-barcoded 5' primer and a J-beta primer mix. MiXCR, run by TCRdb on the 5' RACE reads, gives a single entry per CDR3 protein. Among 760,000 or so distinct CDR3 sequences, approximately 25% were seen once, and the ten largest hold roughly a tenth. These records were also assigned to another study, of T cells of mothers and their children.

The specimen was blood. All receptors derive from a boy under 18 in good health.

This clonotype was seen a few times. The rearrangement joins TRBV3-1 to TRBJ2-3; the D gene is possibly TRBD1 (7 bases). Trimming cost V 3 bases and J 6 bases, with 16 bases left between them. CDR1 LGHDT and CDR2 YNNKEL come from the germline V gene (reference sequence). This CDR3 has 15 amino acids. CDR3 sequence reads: CASSHRKSGGDTQYF. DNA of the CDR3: TGTGCCAGCAGCCACAGGAAATCAGGGGGGGATACGCAGTATTTT.

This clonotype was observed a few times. The CDR3, as DNA: TGTGCCAGCAGCCAAGAAGGTGGCCCTAGCGGGAGAGCCTACAATGAGCAGTTCTTC. Its translation is CASSQEGGPSGRAYNEQFF. The chain couples TRBV3-1 to TRBJ2-1, with 10 bases matching TRBD2. V dropped 0 bases and J dropped 2; count of bases not matched to a gene: 10. CDR3 size: 19 residues. Germline lookup yields CDR1 LGHDT and CDR2 YNNKEL (reference sequence).

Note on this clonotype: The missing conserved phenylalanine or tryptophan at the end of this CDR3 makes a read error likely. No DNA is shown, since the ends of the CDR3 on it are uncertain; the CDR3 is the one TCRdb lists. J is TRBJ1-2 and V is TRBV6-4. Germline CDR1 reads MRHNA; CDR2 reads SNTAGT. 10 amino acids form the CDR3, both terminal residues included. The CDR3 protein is CASSVAQGRV.

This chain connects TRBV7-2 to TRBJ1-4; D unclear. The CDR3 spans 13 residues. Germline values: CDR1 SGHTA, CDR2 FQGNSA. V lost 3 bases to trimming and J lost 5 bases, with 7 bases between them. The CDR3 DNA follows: TGTGCCAGCAGCTTGCGGGAAAATGAAAAACTGTTTTTT. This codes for CASSLRENEKLFF.

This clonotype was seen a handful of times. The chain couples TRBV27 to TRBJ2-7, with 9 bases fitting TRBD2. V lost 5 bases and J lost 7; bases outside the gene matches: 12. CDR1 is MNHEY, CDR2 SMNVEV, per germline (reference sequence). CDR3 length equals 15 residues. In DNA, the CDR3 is TGTGCCAGCAGTCTACTCCCCCTAGCGGGGAGTGAGCAGTACTTC. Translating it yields CASSLLPLAGSEQYF.

CDR3 sequence (DNA): TGTGCCACCAGTGACCCTGAGGGGCGACAGCAAGAGACCCAGTACTTC. It translates to CATSDPEGRQQETQYF. V is TRBV24-1 and J is TRBJ2-5, with D perhaps being TRBD1 or TRBD2 (5 bases each). This CDR3 region has 16 residues. Germline V gene lookup returns CDR1 KGHDR and CDR2 SFDVKD. The V and J ends lost 4 bases and 2 bases respectively, with 16 bases between them.

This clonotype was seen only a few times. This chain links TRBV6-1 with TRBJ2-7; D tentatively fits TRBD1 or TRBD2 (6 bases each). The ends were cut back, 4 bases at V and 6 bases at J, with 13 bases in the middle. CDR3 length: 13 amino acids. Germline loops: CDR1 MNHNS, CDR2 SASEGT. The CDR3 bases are TGTGCCAGCAGTGGGGTAGGGGGGTCCGAGCAGTACTTC. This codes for CASSGVGGSEQYF.

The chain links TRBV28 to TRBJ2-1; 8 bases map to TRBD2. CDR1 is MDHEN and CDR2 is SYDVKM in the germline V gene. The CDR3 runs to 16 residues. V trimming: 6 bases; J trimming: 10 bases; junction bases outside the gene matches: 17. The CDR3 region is CASRGYQAGVRAEQFF. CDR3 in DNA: TGTGCCAGCAGGGGATACCAAGCGGGAGTTCGGGCCGAGCAGTTCTTC.

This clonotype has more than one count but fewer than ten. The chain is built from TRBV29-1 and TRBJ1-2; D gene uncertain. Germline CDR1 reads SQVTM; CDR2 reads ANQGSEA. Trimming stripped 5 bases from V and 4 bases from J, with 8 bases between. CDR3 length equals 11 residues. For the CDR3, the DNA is TGCAGCGTTTGGACGGGCTATGGCTACACCTTC. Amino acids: CSVWTGYGYTF. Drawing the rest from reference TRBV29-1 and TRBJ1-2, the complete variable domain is SAVISQKPSRDICQRGTSLTIQCQVDSQVTMMFWYRQQPGQSLTLIATANQGSEATYESGFVIDKFPISRPNLTFSTLTVSNMSPEDSSIYLCSVWTGYGYTFGSGTRLTVV.

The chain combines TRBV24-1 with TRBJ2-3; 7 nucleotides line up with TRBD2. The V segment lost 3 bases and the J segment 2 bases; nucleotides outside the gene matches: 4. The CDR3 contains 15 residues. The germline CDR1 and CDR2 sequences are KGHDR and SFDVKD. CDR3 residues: CATSDLADLTDTQYF. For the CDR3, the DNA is TGTGCCACCAGTGATCTAGCGGATCTCACAGATACGCAGTATTTT.

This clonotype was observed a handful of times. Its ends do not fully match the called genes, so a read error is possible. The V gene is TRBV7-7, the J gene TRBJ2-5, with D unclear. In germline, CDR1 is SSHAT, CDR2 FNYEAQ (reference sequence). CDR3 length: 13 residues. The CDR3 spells CASSLELTGTQYF. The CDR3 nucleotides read TGTGCTAGCAGCTTAGAGTTAACGGGGACCCAGTACTTC.

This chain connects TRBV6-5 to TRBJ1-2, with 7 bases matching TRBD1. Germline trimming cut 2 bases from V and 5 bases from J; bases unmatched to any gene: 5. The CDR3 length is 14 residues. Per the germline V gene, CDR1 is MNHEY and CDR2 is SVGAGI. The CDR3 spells CASSYHDRDYGYTF. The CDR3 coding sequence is TGTGCCAGCAGTTACCACGACAGGGATTATGGCTACACCTTC.

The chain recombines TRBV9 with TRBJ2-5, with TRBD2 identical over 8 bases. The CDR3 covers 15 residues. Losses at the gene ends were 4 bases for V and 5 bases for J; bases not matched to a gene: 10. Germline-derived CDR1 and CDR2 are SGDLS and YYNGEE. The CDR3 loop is CASSTSGTSAETQYF. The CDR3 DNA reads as TGTGCCAGCAGCACCTCCGGGACTAGTGCGGAGACCCAGTACTTC.

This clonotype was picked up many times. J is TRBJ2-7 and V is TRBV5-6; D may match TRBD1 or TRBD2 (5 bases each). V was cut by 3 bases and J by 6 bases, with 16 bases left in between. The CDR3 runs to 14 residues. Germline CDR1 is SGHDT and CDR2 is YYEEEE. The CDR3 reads CASSSGTTWGEQYF. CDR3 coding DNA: TGTGCCAGCAGCTCCGGGACGACCTGGGGCGAGCAGTACTTC.

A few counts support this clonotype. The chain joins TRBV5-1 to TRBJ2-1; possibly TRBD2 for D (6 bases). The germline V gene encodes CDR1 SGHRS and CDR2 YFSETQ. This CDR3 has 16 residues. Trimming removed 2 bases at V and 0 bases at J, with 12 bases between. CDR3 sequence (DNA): TGCGCCAGCAGCTTTGGGGCCGGGAGCTCCTACAATGAGCAGTTCTTC. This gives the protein CASSFGAGSSYNEQFF.

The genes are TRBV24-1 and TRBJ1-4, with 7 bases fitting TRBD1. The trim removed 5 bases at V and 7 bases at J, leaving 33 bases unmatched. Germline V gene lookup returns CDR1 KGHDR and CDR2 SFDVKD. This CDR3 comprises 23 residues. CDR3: CATSVPYRSLDRLEKRLVEKLFF. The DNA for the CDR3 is TGTGCCACCAGTGTACCCTACAGAAGTCTGGACAGGTTAGAAAAACGACTCGTTGAAAAACTGTTTTTT.

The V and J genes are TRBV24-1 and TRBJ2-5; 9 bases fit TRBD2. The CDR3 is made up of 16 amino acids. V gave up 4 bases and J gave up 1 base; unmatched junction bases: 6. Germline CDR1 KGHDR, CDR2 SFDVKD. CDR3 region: CATSDKLAGFQETQYF. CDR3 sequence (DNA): TGTGCCACCAGTGACAAGCTAGCGGGGTTCCAAGAGACCCAGTACTTC.

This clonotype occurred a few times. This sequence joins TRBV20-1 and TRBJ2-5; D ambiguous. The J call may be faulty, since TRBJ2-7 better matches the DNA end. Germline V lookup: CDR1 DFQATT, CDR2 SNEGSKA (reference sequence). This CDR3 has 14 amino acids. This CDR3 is CSAREIGFPHEQYF. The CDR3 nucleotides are TGCAGTGCTAGAGAGATTGGGTTCCCCCACGAGCAGTACTTC.

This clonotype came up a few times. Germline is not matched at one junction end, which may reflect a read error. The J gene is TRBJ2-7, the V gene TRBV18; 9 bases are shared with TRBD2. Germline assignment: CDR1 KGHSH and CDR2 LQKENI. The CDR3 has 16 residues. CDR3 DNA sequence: TGTGCCAGCTCACCATCCCCCGGGACTAGCATCGGCGAGCAGCACTTC. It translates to CASSPSPGTSIGEQHF.

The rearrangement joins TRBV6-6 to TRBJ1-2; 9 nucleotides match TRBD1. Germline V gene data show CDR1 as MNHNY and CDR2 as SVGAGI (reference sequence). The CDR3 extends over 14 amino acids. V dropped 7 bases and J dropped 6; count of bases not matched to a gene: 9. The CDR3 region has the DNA TGTGCCAGCACCTTACGGGGACAGGGCGATGGCTACACCTTC. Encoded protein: CASTLRGQGDGYTF.

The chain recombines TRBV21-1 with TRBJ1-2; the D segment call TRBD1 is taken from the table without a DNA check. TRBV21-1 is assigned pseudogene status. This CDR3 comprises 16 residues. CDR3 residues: CASSANLGGSGYGYTF. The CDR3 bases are TGTGCCAGCAGCGCAAACTTAGGGGGCTCAGGATATGGCTACACCTTC.

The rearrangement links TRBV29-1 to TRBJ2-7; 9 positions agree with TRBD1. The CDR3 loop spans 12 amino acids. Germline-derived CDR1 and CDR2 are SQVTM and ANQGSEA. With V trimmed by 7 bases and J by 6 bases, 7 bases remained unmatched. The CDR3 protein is CSAIQGASEQYF. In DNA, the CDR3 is TGCAGCGCAATACAGGGGGCCTCCGAGCAGTACTTC.

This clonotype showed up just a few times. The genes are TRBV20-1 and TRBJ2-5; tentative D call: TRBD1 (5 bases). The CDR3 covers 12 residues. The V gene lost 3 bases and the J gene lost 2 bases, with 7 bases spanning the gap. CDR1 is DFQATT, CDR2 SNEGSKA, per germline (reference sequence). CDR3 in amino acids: CSASRQQETQYF. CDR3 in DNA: TGCAGTGCTAGTAGACAGCAAGAGACCCAGTACTTC.

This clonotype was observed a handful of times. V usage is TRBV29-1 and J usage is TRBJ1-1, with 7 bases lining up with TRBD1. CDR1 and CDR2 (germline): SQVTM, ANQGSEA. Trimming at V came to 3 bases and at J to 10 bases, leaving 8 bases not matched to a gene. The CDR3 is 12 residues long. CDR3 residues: CSVDELRQGAFF. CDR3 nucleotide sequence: TGCAGCGTTGATGAGTTGAGACAGGGAGCTTTCTTT.

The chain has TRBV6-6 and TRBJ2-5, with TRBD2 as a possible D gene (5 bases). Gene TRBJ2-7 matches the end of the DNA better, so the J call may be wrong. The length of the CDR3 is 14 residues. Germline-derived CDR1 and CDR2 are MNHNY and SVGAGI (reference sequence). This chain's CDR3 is CASRISEGTYEQYF. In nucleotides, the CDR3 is TGTGCCAGCAGGATAAGTGAGGGAACCTACGAGCAGTACTTC.

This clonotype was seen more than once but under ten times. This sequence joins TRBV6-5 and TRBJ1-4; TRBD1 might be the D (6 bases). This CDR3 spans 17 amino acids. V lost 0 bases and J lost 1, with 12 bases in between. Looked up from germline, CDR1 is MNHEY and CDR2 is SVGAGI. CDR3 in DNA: TGTGCCAGCAGTTACTCGATAAGAGGGGGAACTAATGAAAAACTGTTTTTT. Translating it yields CASSYSIRGGTNEKLFF.